Following are 15 T cell receptor beta chains from one sample sequenced in a study of PD-1 blockade in classical Hodgkin lymphoma. Every single patient, without exception, relapsed after autologous stem cell transplantation, and brentuximab vedotin exposure varied. Produced via immunoSEQ multiplex PCR; TCRdb's table is partial and in-frame only. Among about 6,500 clones listed, roughly 80% were seen once. The starting material was peripheral blood mononuclear cells (PBMCs), obtained at baseline. Receptors were obtained from a human donor with classical Hodgkin lymphoma.

V is TRBV5-4 and J is TRBJ2-1; D uncertain. With 4 bases removed from V and 4 bases from J, the gap between germline ends came to 6 bases. Germline V gene lookup returns CDR1 SGHNT and CDR2 YYREEE (reference sequence). CDR3 length equals 12 residues. CDR3 in amino acids: CASSQAYNEQFF. The CDR3 nucleotides are TGTGCCAGCAGCCAAGCGTACAATGAGCAGTTCTTC.

In DNA, the CDR3 is TGTGCCAGCAGCCAAGTTCAAGCACTAGCGGGAGGGCCGGGGGATGAGCAGTTCTTC. Translation: CASSQVQALAGGPGDEQFF. The chain uses TRBV4-2 and TRBJ2-1; 13 nucleotides line up with TRBD2. This CDR3 comprises 19 residues. The germline gives CDR1 LGHNA, CDR2 YNFKEQ. Trimming at V came to 1 base and at J to 8 bases, leaving 14 bases not matched to a gene.

This clone was detected only a few times. The chain has TRBV5-4 and TRBJ1-1; 8 bases are a match to TRBD1. The CDR3 contains 15 residues. V was clipped by 4 bases and J by 1 base; unmatched bases: 6. Germline V gene sequence: CDR1 SGHNT, CDR2 YYREEE (reference sequence). In nucleotides, the CDR3 is TGTGCCAGCAGCCCGCGGACAGGGTGGAACACTGAAGCTTTCTTT. It codes for CASSPRTGWNTEAFF.

Comments on this clone: An end of the junction does not agree with germline; a read error may underlie this. In the same sample, other DNA sequences code for this CDR3. This chain connects TRBV5-6 to TRBJ1-1; D is ambiguous. The CDR3 runs 14 residues. The germline V gene encodes CDR1 SGHDT and CDR2 YYEEEE. CDR3 DNA: TGTGCCAGCAGCCCAAGGATGGGAATCACTGAAGCTTTTTTT. It is translated as CASSPRMGITEAFF.

J is TRBJ2-2 and V is TRBV6-4; no firm D call. The CDR3 length is 14 residues. Per germline, CDR1 MRHNA and CDR2 SNTAGT. Trimming left V 2 bases short and J 5 bases short, with 9 bases between. CDR3 in DNA: TGTGCCAGCAGTGACGTCCCCGATACCGGGGAGCTGTTTTTT. This translates into CASSDVPDTGELFF.

This chain connects TRBV7-3 to TRBJ2-2, with TRBD1 matching 7 bases. Trimming cost V 6 bases and J 6 bases; bases outside gene matches: 7. CDR1 and CDR2 from the germline V gene are SGHTA and FQGTGA. The CDR3 length is 14 residues. This CDR3 reads CASSENRGAGELFF. CDR3 bases: TGTGCCAGCAGTGAAAACAGGGGAGCCGGGGAGCTGTTTTTT.

V and J are TRBV6-5 and TRBJ2-5; possibly TRBD1 or TRBD2 for D (5 bases each). V was clipped by 0 bases and J by 5 bases, with 13 bases between them. CDR1 is MNHEY and CDR2 is SVGAGI in the germline V gene. The CDR3 is 15 residues long. The CDR3 reads CASSYSRGGGETQYF. Written as DNA, the CDR3 is TGTGCCAGCAGTTACTCGAGGGGCGGCGGGGAGACCCAGTACTTC.

To note about this clone: This probably arose from a read error, given a far larger clone one base away. The V call is TRBV28, the J call TRBJ2-7, with TRBD2 as a possible D gene (5 bases). The CDR3 sequence is 14 residues long. Deletions cut 8 bases from V and 2 bases from J, with 16 bases between. Germline CDR1 and CDR2: MDHEN and SYDVKM. In nucleotides, the CDR3 is TGTGCCAGCTGTTCATGGACTCACGCCTACGAGCAGTACTTC. Its translation is CASCSWTHAYEQYF. Variable domain in full (rest from reference TRBV28 and TRBJ2-7): DVKVTQSSRYLVKRTGEKVFLECVQDMDHENMFWYRQDPGLGLRLIYFSYDVKMKEKGDIPEGYSVSREKKERFSLILESASTNQTSMYLCASCSWTHAYEQYFGPGTRLTVT.

The rearrangement uses TRBV2 and TRBJ1-3, with D uncertain. Germline CDR1 reads SNHLY; CDR2 reads FYNNEI. This CDR3 is built from 15 residues. V lost 4 bases, J lost 2 bases, and 12 bases lay in between. CDR3 sequence reads: CASSVDRSTGNTIYF. CDR3 bases: TGTGCCAGCAGTGTAGACCGATCTACTGGAAACACCATATATTTT.

This clone is a singleton in its sample. The gene calls are TRBV7-9 and TRBJ2-7; D tentatively reads TRBD1 or TRBD2 (5 bases each). Trimming took 5 bases from V and 1 from J, leaving 15 bases between them. Germline V CDR1 and CDR2: SEHNR, FQNEAQ (reference sequence). The CDR3 length is 15 residues. The CDR3 sequence is CASSPGTGVSYEQYF. The CDR3 nucleotides read TGTGCCAGCAGCCCCGGGACCGGGGTTTCCTACGAGCAGTACTTC.

The chain couples TRBV10-1 to TRBJ2-2; 12 bases align to TRBD2. Unmatched junction bases numbered 3, after V lost 2 bases and J lost 5 bases. This CDR3 is 16 amino acids long. Germline lookup yields CDR1 WNHNN and CDR2 SYGVQD (reference sequence). CDR3 sequence reads: CASSEPGTSGTGELFF. CDR3 DNA sequence: TGCGCCAGCAGTGAGCCTGGGACTAGCGGGACCGGGGAGCTGTTTTTT.

The chain is built from TRBV6-4 and TRBJ2-7; the D is unclear. The CDR3 contains 16 residues. Germline V gene data show CDR1 as MRHNA and CDR2 as SNTAGT. V was pared by 0 bases and J by 0 bases, with 12 bases between. The CDR3 DNA sequence: TGTGCCAGCAGTGACTCGTCACCTCTAAGCTCCTACGAGCAGTACTTC. Residues: CASSDSSPLSSYEQYF.

This clone came up a few times. The genes are TRBV2 and TRBJ1-4, with a possible D match to TRBD1 (6 bases). The CDR3 totals 15 residues. The germline V and J ends were trimmed by 6 bases and 3 bases, with 14 bases remaining between them. Germline CDR1 SNHLY, CDR2 FYNNEI. As DNA, the CDR3 is TGTGCCAGCAGCGACCAGGGGCGACCTAATGAAAAACTGTTTTTT. As protein: CASSDQGRPNEKLFF.

The chain uses TRBV6-5 and TRBJ2-1; 12 bases are a match to TRBD2. V lost 6 bases and J lost 7; bases outside the gene matches: 4. This CDR3 is built from 14 residues. Looked up from germline, CDR1 is MNHEY and CDR2 is SVGAGI. The CDR3 DNA reads TGTGCCAGCAGGACTAGCGGGAGAGGAAATGAGCAGTTCTTC. This encodes CASRTSGRGNEQFF.

The rearrangement links TRBV28 to TRBJ2-4; 7 nucleotides agree with TRBD1. This CDR3 is built from 16 residues. V lost 5 bases and J lost 2; bases outside the gene matches: 9. Per germline, CDR1 MDHEN and CDR2 SYDVKM. CDR3 DNA: TGTGCCAGCAGTCTAACCGGGACAGCTACCAAAAACATTCAGTACTTC. It yields the protein CASSLTGTATKNIQYF.